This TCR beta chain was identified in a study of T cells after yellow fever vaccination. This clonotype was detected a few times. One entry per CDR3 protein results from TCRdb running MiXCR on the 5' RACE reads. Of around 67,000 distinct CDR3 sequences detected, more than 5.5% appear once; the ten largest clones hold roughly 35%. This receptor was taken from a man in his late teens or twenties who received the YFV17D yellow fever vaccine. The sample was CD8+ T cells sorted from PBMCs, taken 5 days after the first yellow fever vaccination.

The DNA for the CDR3 is TGTGCCAGCAGCTCCCGGGGAGCGACCTACGAGCAGTACTTC. Translated: CASSSRGATYEQYF. The chain carries TRBV7-9 and TRBJ2-7; D is perhaps TRBD2 (5 bases). The CDR3 has 14 residues. Trimming removed 4 bases at V and 2 bases at J, with 12 bases between. Per the germline V gene, CDR1 is SEHNR and CDR2 is FQNEAQ (reference sequence). The full variable domain, rest sourced from reference TRBV7-9 and TRBJ2-7, is DTGVSQNPRHKITKRGQNVTFRCDPISEHNRLYWYRQTLGQGPEFLTYFQNEAQLEKSRLLSDRFSAERPKGSFSTLEIQRTEQGDSAMYLCASSSRGATYEQYFGPGTRLTVT.